The 21 T cell receptor beta chains reported below all come from one sample, sequenced in a study of blood T cell repertoires in COVID-19 (dated by TCRdb to between 2020 and 2021). Library generation was performed with the immunoSEQ multiplex PCR assay. Imported from immuneACCESS, the table was reduced by TCRdb to in-frame sequences with V and J called. These copies leave out some clones; in studies compared against another copy, an unresolved V gene accounts for under half, and the cause of the remainder is not known. This sample gives 490,000 or so clones in total; 70% to 90% of them show up just once. The top ten clones comprise more than 7.5% of the sample. Sequencing was performed on PBMCs or T cells enriched from blood (not recorded which). All receptors come from an older woman who had recovered from COVID-19.

This chain uses TRBV19 with TRBJ1-1; 8 nucleotides match TRBD1. This CDR3 is built from 15 residues. V was clipped by 5 bases and J by 4 bases; unmatched bases: 9. Germline-derived CDR1 and CDR2 are LNHDA and SQIVND (reference sequence). The CDR3 region has the DNA TGTGCCAGTAGTCCCAAGGACAGGGATGCCACTGAAGCTTTCTTT. It is translated as CASSPKDRDATEAFF.

The chain has TRBV10-3 and TRBJ1-5; 9 positions agree with TRBD1. Germline V gene lookup returns CDR1 ENHRY and CDR2 SYGVKD. The ends lost 9 bases at V and 5 bases at J; junction bases unmatched: 11. The length of the CDR3 is 15 residues. CDR3 nucleotides: TGTGCCATACTCCCTCGGACAGGGGACGATCAGCCCCAGCATTTT. Its translation: CAILPRTGDDQPQHF.

DNA for the CDR3: TGTGCCAGCAGCTTAGGGGGAGGGTCACCCCTCCACTTT. Protein: CASSLGGGSPLHF. The J gene is TRBJ1-6, the V gene TRBV7-2, with D hard to call. V lost 1 base to trimming and J lost 10 bases, with 8 bases between them. The germline V gene has CDR1 SGHTA and CDR2 FQGNSA. CDR3 length equals 13 residues. Drawing the rest from reference TRBV7-2 and TRBJ1-6, the complete variable domain is GAGVSQSPSNKVTEKGKDVELRCDPISGHTALYWYRQSLGQGLEFLIYFQGNSAPDKSGLPSDRFSAERTGGSVSTLTIQRTQQEDSAVYLCASSLGGGSPLHFGNGTRLTVT.

The rearrangement links TRBV11-3 to TRBJ1-4, with a possible D match to TRBD1 (5 bases). Trimming took off 3 bases at V and 0 bases at J, with 14 bases between the two ends. The V gene's germline CDR1 is SGHNT and CDR2 YENEEA. There are 17 residues in the CDR3. As DNA, the CDR3 is TGTGCCAGCAGCTTCTTTTCCCGGGGGACAACTAATGAAAAACTGTTTTTT. Amino acids: CASSFFSRGTTNEKLFF.

V and J are TRBV28 and TRBJ1-2, with 7 bases identical to TRBD1. V gave up 6 bases and J gave up 4 bases; unmatched junction bases: 5. CDR1 and CDR2 (germline): MDHEN, SYDVKM. The CDR3 runs 13 residues. CDR3 in amino acids: CASSTQGSYGYTF. The DNA of the CDR3 is TGTGCCAGCAGCACACAGGGGTCCTATGGCTACACCTTC.

V usage is TRBV5-1 and J usage is TRBJ1-2; TRBD1 is a possible D gene (5 bases). This CDR3 region has 13 residues. V was shortened by 1 base and J by 8 bases, with 12 bases between the two germline ends. Germline V lookup: CDR1 SGHRS, CDR2 YFSETQ. CDR3 loop: CASSLLGVRGYTF. The DNA for the CDR3 is TGCGCCAGCAGCTTGTTAGGGGTGAGGGGCTACACCTTC. Full variable domain (missing parts from reference TRBV5-1 and TRBJ1-2): KAGVTQTPRYLIKTRGQQVTLSCSPISGHRSVSWYQQTPGQGLQFLFEYFSETQRNKGNFPGRFSGRQFSNSRSEMNVSTLELGDSALYLCASSLLGVRGYTFGSGTRLTVV.

J is TRBJ2-3 and V is TRBV19; D gene uncertain. The CDR3 spans 15 residues. Per germline, CDR1 LNHDA and CDR2 SQIVND (reference sequence). Trimming removed 4 bases at V and 2 bases at J, with 13 bases between. DNA of the CDR3: TGTGCCAGTAGTACCCGCGCGTCACTCACAGATACGCAGTATTTT. Translating gives CASSTRASLTDTQYF.

The rearrangement links TRBV5-6 to TRBJ2-7, with 8 bases matching TRBD2. V dropped 4 bases and J dropped 3; count of bases not matched to a gene: 3. Per germline, CDR1 SGHDT and CDR2 YYEEEE. The CDR3 contains 13 residues. The CDR3 DNA follows: TGTGCCAGCAGCCGAGGGACTAGCTACGAGCAGTACTTC. This codes for CASSRGTSYEQYF.

The table lists this clone with a count of one. The chain is built from TRBV23-1 and TRBJ1-5; maybe TRBD1 (5 bases). TRBV23-1 is an ORF, and what it does is uncertain. V was cut by 0 bases and J by 7 bases, with 16 bases left in between. This CDR3 region has 16 residues. CDR3 DNA sequence: TGCGCCAGCAGTCAATCTACGGACAAAGGGGAACAGCCCCAGCATTTT. It is translated as CASSQSTDKGEQPQHF.

The J gene is TRBJ2-1, the V gene TRBV9; the match to TRBD1 covers 11 bases. Trimming at V came to 0 bases and at J to 9 bases, leaving 8 bases not matched to a gene. This CDR3 region has 16 residues. Germline V CDR1 and CDR2: SGDLS, YYNGEE. CDR3 sequence: CASSVEGQGGRIEQFF. CDR3 coding DNA: TGTGCCAGCAGCGTAGAGGGACAGGGGGGAAGGATTGAGCAGTTCTTC.

This sequence joins TRBV4-1 and TRBJ2-2; D is unresolved. The CDR3 runs to 14 residues. The V gene's germline CDR1 is MGHRA and CDR2 YSYEKL. The germline V and J ends were trimmed by 4 bases and 5 bases, with 11 bases remaining between them. The CDR3 protein is CASSPLGRTGELFF. CDR3 in DNA: TGCGCCAGCAGCCCTCTTGGCAGAACCGGGGAGCTGTTTTTT.

The J gene is TRBJ1-5, the V gene TRBV4-1, with D tentatively TRBD1 (6 bases). From germline, CDR1 is MGHRA and CDR2 YSYEKL. The CDR3 extends over 16 amino acids. The ends were cut back, 3 bases at V and 5 bases at J, with 17 bases in the middle. Here the CDR3 DNA reads TGCGCCAGCAGCCAGCAGGTTACAGGGACCTATCAGCCCCAGCATTTT. Residues: CASSQQVTGTYQPQHF.

The V call is TRBV24-1, the J call TRBJ2-7, with D possibly being TRBD1 (6 bases). The CDR3 has 15 amino acids. V was cut by 2 bases and J by 3 bases, with 13 bases left in between. From germline, CDR1 is KGHDR and CDR2 SFDVKD. CDR3 coding DNA: TGTGCCACCAGTGATTCGACAGGACCAATCTACGAGCAGTACTTC. Its protein product is CATSDSTGPIYEQYF.

This clone was observed a single time. V is TRBV6-5 and J is TRBJ1-6, with D tentatively TRBD1 (6 bases). The germline V gene encodes CDR1 MNHEY and CDR2 SVGAGI. V dropped 2 bases and J dropped 10 bases, with 12 bases sitting between them. The CDR3 is made up of 14 amino acids. The CDR3 nucleotides are TGTGCCAGCAGTTACGGGGGCCTCGGATCACCCCTCCACTTT. Its protein is CASSYGGLGSPLHF.

The chain uses TRBV5-1 and TRBJ1-5; perhaps TRBD1 as D (6 bases). From germline, CDR1 is SGHRS and CDR2 YFSETQ. The CDR3 is 15 amino acids. The V end was cut by 1 base, the J end by 6 bases, with 14 bases between. CDR3 loop: CASSLPGAGIQPQHF. In nucleotides, the CDR3 is TGCGCCAGCAGCTTGCCAGGGGCTGGAATTCAGCCCCAGCATTTT.

This sequence joins TRBV10-2 and TRBJ2-1; 13 bases fit TRBD2. The V gene end was trimmed by 0 bases and the J gene end by 8 bases; junction bases not matched to a gene: 4. This CDR3 contains 16 residues. Germline loops: CDR1 WSHSY, CDR2 SAAADI. CDR3: CASSESKLAGGDEQFF. In DNA, the CDR3 is TGCGCCAGCAGTGAGTCGAAACTAGCGGGGGGGGATGAGCAGTTCTTC.

This chain connects TRBV19 to TRBJ2-6; 8 bases fit TRBD1. The CDR3 totals 17 residues. The J segment lost 1 base and the V segment lost 6 bases, leaving 8 bases of the junction unmatched. Germline V gene sequence: CDR1 LNHDA, CDR2 SQIVND (reference sequence). CDR3 residues: CASRPDRGRSGANVLTF. CDR3 DNA: TGTGCCAGTAGACCCGACAGGGGTCGGTCTGGGGCCAACGTCCTGACTTTC.

The CDR3 sequence is CASNEDGGAQAFF. In DNA form, the CDR3 reads TGCGCCAGCAACGAGGATGGGGGGGCACAAGCTTTCTTT. The chain couples TRBV5-1 to TRBJ1-1; perhaps TRBD1 as D (6 bases). The V end lost 6 bases, the J end lost 9 bases, and 18 bases lay between the germline ends. This CDR3 has 13 residues. Looked up from germline, CDR1 is SGHRS and CDR2 is YFSETQ.

The gene calls are TRBV7-2 and TRBJ1-2; possible D gene TRBD1, 5 bases. Germline V lookup: CDR1 SGHTA, CDR2 FQGNSA. There are 16 residues in the CDR3. V was clipped by 5 bases and J by 5 bases, with 21 bases between them. CDR3 in amino acids: CASSTQRGEALYGYTF. The CDR3 DNA reads as TGTGCCAGCAGCACTCAGAGAGGGGAGGCTCTATATGGCTACACCTTC. Complete variable domain (other parts from reference TRBV7-2 and TRBJ1-2): GAGVSQSPSNKVTEKGKDVELRCDPISGHTALYWYRQSLGQGLEFLIYFQGNSAPDKSGLPSDRFSAERTGGSVSTLTIQRTQQEDSAVYLCASSTQRGEALYGYTFGSGTRLTVV.

V gene TRBV10-3 combines with J gene TRBJ2-7; a possible D gene is TRBD1 (6 bases). V lost 0 bases and J 3 bases, leaving 9 bases between the germline ends. The CDR3 loop spans 14 amino acids. Germline CDR1 ENHRY, CDR2 SYGVKD. The CDR3 DNA is TGTGCCATCAGTGAGTCTATGACAGGCTACGAGCAGTACGTC. It yields the protein CAISESMTGYEQYV.

V and J are TRBV5-1 and TRBJ1-2; weak D call: TRBD1 (6 bases). V gave up 0 bases and J gave up 0 bases, with 12 bases separating them. This CDR3 region has 16 residues. In germline, CDR1 is SGHRS, CDR2 YFSETQ. CDR3 protein: CASSLAGTPSNYGYTF. The CDR3 DNA follows: TGCGCCAGCAGCTTGGCCGGGACACCGTCTAACTATGGCTACACCTTC.